These 25 T cell receptor beta chains were all obtained from the same sample, sequenced in a study of blood T cells in healthy people across ages. Primed by a sample-barcoded 5' primer and a J-beta primer mix, a second PCR proceeded for 7 to 11 cycles. From the 5' RACE reads, TCRdb called clonotypes with MiXCR, one entry per CDR3 protein. The sample shows about 640,000 distinct CDR3 sequences, 58% of them seen only once. Sample: blood. These receptor sequences come from a man in his 60s in good health.

The CDR3 sequence: CASKRGRGGAYEQYF. The CDR3 DNA sequence: TGTGCCAGCAAACGTGGGCGAGGAGGAGCCTACGAGCAGTACTTC. This chain joins TRBV6-2 or TRBV6-3 and TRBJ2-5; weak D call: TRBD2 (5 bases). The end of the DNA is better explained by TRBJ2-7, so the J call may be wrong. The germline gives CDR1 MNHEY, CDR2 SVGEGT. This CDR3 comprises 15 residues.

The CDR3 region is CASSLLGLGMETQYF. CDR3 bases: TGCGCCAGCAGCCTCCTCGGGCTGGGAATGGAGACCCAGTACTTC. J is TRBJ2-5 and V is TRBV4-1; D remains unclear. The germline CDR1 and CDR2 sequences are MGHRA and YSYEKL. The CDR3 covers 15 residues. V lost 4 bases and J lost 5, with 17 bases in between.

This chain joins TRBV6-5 and TRBJ2-5; the D gene is possibly TRBD2 (6 bases). With the DNA end fitting TRBJ2-7 better, the J assignment may be wrong. This CDR3 contains 16 residues. The germline CDR1 and CDR2 sequences are MNHEY and SVGAGI. The CDR3 protein is CASSYSYIGTPYEQYF. The CDR3 DNA follows: TGTGCCAGCAGTTACTCATATATCGGGACTCCCTACGAGCAGTACTTC.

This clonotype was seen a few times. The V call is TRBV6-6, the J call TRBJ1-5; 7 nucleotides match TRBD1. Trimming removed 6 bases from V and 5 bases from J; junction bases left unmatched: 7. Germline V gene sequence: CDR1 MNHNY, CDR2 SVGAGI (reference sequence). This CDR3 has 14 residues. The CDR3 nucleotides read TGTGCCAGCAGGTCCACAGGGGACCATCAGCCCCAGCATTTT. It encodes CASRSTGDHQPQHF.

This sequence joins TRBV7-2 and TRBJ1-2, with 10 nucleotides matching TRBD1. The CDR3 is 16 amino acids. With V trimmed by 0 bases and J by 6 bases, 7 bases remained unmatched. Germline CDR1 SGHTA, CDR2 FQGNSA. The CDR3 here is CASSLAGQGTKNGYTF. CDR3 DNA sequence: TGTGCCAGCAGCTTAGCGGGACAGGGGACAAAGAATGGCTACACCTTC.

On this clonotype: Sequence at one end of the junction differs from germline and may be a read error. J is TRBJ2-1 and V is TRBV7-2, with TRBD2 as a possible D gene (5 bases). The CDR3 is 15 amino acids. Germline V gives CDR1 SGHTA, CDR2 FQGNSA. CDR3 region: CASSLASVSYNEQFF. CDR3 coding DNA: TGCGCCAGCAGCTTAGCGTCAGTGAGCTACAATGAGCAGTTCTTC.

The chain employs TRBV3-1 and TRBJ2-5; D call uncertain. The V gene lost 3 bases and the J gene lost 7 bases, with 12 bases spanning the gap. The CDR3 is made up of 13 amino acids. Germline V lookup: CDR1 LGHDT, CDR2 YNNKEL (reference sequence). The CDR3 sequence: CASSHMTRGTQYF. In nucleotides, the CDR3 is TGTGCCAGCAGCCACATGACCCGCGGGACCCAGTACTTC.

CDR3 residues: CASRTSGFQETQYF. In nucleotides, the CDR3 is TGCGCCAGCAGAACGTCAGGGTTTCAAGAGACCCAGTACTTC. The V gene is TRBV5-1, the J gene TRBJ2-5, with a possible D match to TRBD1 (5 bases). V lost 5 bases, J lost 2 bases, and 13 bases lay in between. This CDR3 has 14 amino acids. In germline, CDR1 is SGHRS, CDR2 YFSETQ.

The V gene is TRBV3-1, the J gene TRBJ2-7; 12 nucleotides agree with TRBD2. The CDR3 is made up of 16 amino acids. Germline CDR1 and CDR2: LGHDT and YNNKEL (reference sequence). Trimming took 4 bases from V and 1 from J; bases not matched to a gene: 5. The CDR3: CASSRQTSGGSYEQYF. CDR3 sequence (DNA): TGTGCCAGCAGCCGCCAGACTAGCGGGGGATCCTACGAGCAGTACTTC.

The chain couples TRBV4-2 to TRBJ1-2, with TRBD1 identical over 8 bases. CDR1 LGHNA and CDR2 YNFKEQ come from the germline V gene. The CDR3 is 15 residues long. V gave up 2 bases and J gave up 8 bases; unmatched junction bases: 10. CDR3 DNA sequence: TGTGCCAGCAGCCAAATTCCCCCAGGGGGCAGAGGCTACACCTTC. It encodes CASSQIPPGGRGYTF.

This clonotype appeared a single time. V usage is TRBV9 and J usage is TRBJ2-1; perhaps D is TRBD1 or TRBD2 (5 bases each). Germline CDR1 and CDR2: SGDLS and YYNGEE. The CDR3 totals 13 residues. V was shortened by 2 bases and J by 14 bases, with 17 bases between the two germline ends. DNA of the CDR3: TGTGCCAGCAGCGTTAGTCAGGGAGAAGAGGAGTTCTTC. It translates to CASSVSQGEEEFF.

The chain uses TRBV12-3 or TRBV12-4 and TRBJ2-7, with 7 bases identical to TRBD1. The J call is uncertain, as TRBJ2-5 better fits the DNA end. There are 16 residues in the CDR3. CDR3 sequence: CASTSWAGGMAKTQYF. CDR3 DNA: TGTGCCAGCACCTCTTGGGCAGGGGGTATGGCAAAGACCCAGTACTTC.

The sample holds a few counts of this clonotype. This chain links TRBV7-2 with TRBJ2-1, with 8 bases that match TRBD2. The germline CDR1 and CDR2 sequences are SGHTA and FQGNSA. The CDR3 sequence is 15 residues long. Unmatched junction bases numbered 5, after V lost 1 base and J lost 6 bases. The DNA of the CDR3 is TGTGCCAGCAGCTTAGGAGCGGGGGATTTCAATGAGCAGTTCTTC. Its translation is CASSLGAGDFNEQFF.

The chain joins TRBV28 to TRBJ2-2, with a weak D call TRBD2 (5 bases). The CDR3 has 14 residues. Germline-derived CDR1 and CDR2 are MDHEN and SYDVKM. The V and J ends lost 0 bases and 5 bases respectively, with 7 bases between them. The CDR3 DNA follows: TGTGCCAGCAGTTTATGGAGGGCGACCGGGGAGCTGTTTTTT. It translates to CASSLWRATGELFF.

The chain recombines TRBV4-2 with TRBJ1-2, with TRBD1 as a possible D gene (5 bases). V was clipped by 1 base and J by 6 bases, with 12 bases between them. There are 14 residues in the CDR3. Germline CDR1 is LGHNA and CDR2 is YNFKEQ. The CDR3 loop reads CASSQAGVLDGYTF. The CDR3 coding sequence is TGTGCCAGCAGCCAAGCGGGGGTTCTTGATGGCTACACCTTC.

This clonotype came up a few times. The V gene is TRBV3-1, the J gene TRBJ2-2, with 11 positions matching TRBD2. With V trimmed by 1 base and J by 4 bases, 2 bases remained unmatched. Per germline, CDR1 LGHDT and CDR2 YNNKEL (reference sequence). The CDR3 consists of 16 residues. CDR3 loop: CASSQVAGGSTGELFF. The CDR3 bases are TGTGCCAGCAGCCAAGTAGCGGGGGGGAGCACCGGGGAGCTGTTTTTT.

The chain is built from TRBV6-5 and TRBJ1-1, with unresolved D. Trimming cost V 5 bases and J 2 bases, with 9 bases left between them. The germline gives CDR1 MNHEY, CDR2 SVGAGI. This CDR3 spans 13 amino acids. CDR3 nucleotides: TGTGCCAGCAGTCCGCGACATAACACTGAAGCTTTCTTT. Translating gives CASSPRHNTEAFF.

The gene calls are TRBV20-1 and TRBJ1-2, with D unclear. CDR3 length equals 14 residues. The V end lost 0 bases, the J end lost 5 bases, and 13 bases lay between the germline ends. CDR1 and CDR2 (germline): DFQATT, SNEGSKA (reference sequence). Here the CDR3 reads CSARDGVLDYGYTF. The CDR3 bases are TGCAGTGCTAGAGATGGGGTTTTGGATTATGGCTACACCTTC.

The chain is built from TRBV6-5 and TRBJ2-5; possible D gene TRBD1, 6 bases. CDR1 and CDR2 (germline): MNHEY, SVGAGI. The CDR3 consists of 15 residues. Trimming removed 4 bases from V and 5 bases from J, with 17 bases in between. The CDR3 region is CASSSSSTGWETQYF. DNA of the CDR3: TGTGCCAGCAGTTCTTCATCTACAGGGTGGGAGACCCAGTACTTC.

The rearrangement links TRBV3-1 to TRBJ1-1; 8 bases fit TRBD1. J lost 10 bases, V lost 1 base, and 2 bases had no gene match. The CDR3 is made up of 12 amino acids. From germline, CDR1 is LGHDT and CDR2 YNNKEL (reference sequence). CDR3 bases: TGTGCCAGCAGCCAAGGAGGACAGGGAGCTTTCTTT. Translated: CASSQGGQGAFF. The full variable domain, with the rest looked up from reference TRBV3-1 and TRBJ1-1, is DTAVSQTPKYLVTQMGNDKSIKCEQNLGHDTMYWYKQDSKKFLKIMFSYNNKELIINETVPNRFSPKSPDKAHLNLHINSLELGDSAVYFCASSQGGQGAFFGQGTRLTVV.

J is TRBJ1-4 and V is TRBV20-1; the D is unclear. Germline CDR1 DFQATT, CDR2 SNEGSKA (reference sequence). Deletions cut 0 bases from V and 0 bases from J, with 8 bases between. This CDR3 has 15 residues. The CDR3 here is CSARDGSATNEKLFF. In DNA, the CDR3 is TGCAGTGCTAGAGATGGGAGCGCAACTAATGAAAAACTGTTTTTT.

In DNA form, the CDR3 reads TGCAGTGCTAGAGATAAAGGACAGGGGCCGACCAATGAGCAGTTCTTC. It translates to CSARDKGQGPTNEQFF. The chain links TRBV20-1 to TRBJ2-1; 9 bases map to TRBD1. The CDR3 is made up of 16 amino acids. J was trimmed by 6 bases and V by 0 bases; bases with no gene match: 9. CDR1 and CDR2 from the germline V gene are DFQATT and SNEGSKA (reference sequence).

The chain employs TRBV20-1 and TRBJ2-1, with D perhaps TRBD2 (7 bases). Germline V gene sequence: CDR1 DFQATT, CDR2 SNEGSKA (reference sequence). This CDR3 is built from 14 residues. The V and J ends lost 3 bases and 4 bases respectively, with 13 bases between them. CDR3 in DNA: TGCAGTGCTAGGTGGGGGGGCTTATACAATGAGCAGTTCTTC. Translated: CSARWGGLYNEQFF.

This clonotype came up once. The junction departs from the called germline gene at one end, perhaps through a read error. The V gene is TRBV6-2 or TRBV6-3, the J gene TRBJ2-5; no reliable D call. Germline V lookup: CDR1 MNHEY, CDR2 SVGEGT. The CDR3 totals 11 residues. The CDR3 spells CTSSYGETQYF. The CDR3 DNA reads TGTACCAGCAGTTATGGCGAGACCCAGTACTTC.

The chain uses TRBV10-3 and TRBJ2-7; D is unresolved. Germline V gene lookup returns CDR1 ENHRY and CDR2 SYGVKD. V was clipped by 0 bases and J by 3 bases, with 9 bases between them. The CDR3 loop spans 14 amino acids. The CDR3 spells CAISESGRLYEQYF. The CDR3 nucleotides are TGTGCCATCAGTGAGTCGGGCAGACTCTACGAGCAGTACTTC.